This TCR beta chain stems from a study of PD-1 blockade in classical Hodgkin lymphoma. General study points: A significant rise in TCR diversity was seen by C4D1 for CD4+ cells but not for CD8+ cells. As was reported, newly diagnosed patients showed lower baseline TCR diversity than healthy donors did. After ASCT, patients who started nivolumab under 1 year later were excluded.

The repertoire was sequenced with immunoSEQ multiplex PCR; TCRdb's copy has only in-frame clones and lacks some. The sample lists about 23,000 clones; 85% to 90% were seen once. Time point specified: cycle 4 day 1 (C4D1), after 6 weeks of nivolumab. Brentuximab vedotin exposure varied among the patients, all of whom had relapsed after autologous stem cell transplantation. For this clone: No antigen is known for it.

Germline loops: CDR1 MNHEY, CDR2 SVGAGI. The CDR3 has 14 amino acids. The trim removed 2 bases at V and 5 bases at J, leaving 1 base unmatched. This material consisted of peripheral blood mononuclear cells (PBMCs), taken before the fourth cycle of nivolumab. The V gene is TRBV6-5, the J gene TRBJ1-5; 9 bases line up with TRBD1. The sequence was obtained from a human donor with classical Hodgkin lymphoma. CDR3 bases: TGTGCCAGCAGTTACCGGACAGGGGATCAGCCCCAGCATTTT. Its protein is CASSYRTGDQPQHF.